These 2 T cell receptor beta chains originate from one sample sequenced in a study of patients and donors after allogeneic stem cell transplantation. One entry per CDR3 protein results from TCRdb running MiXCR on the RT-PCR reads. The table has approximately 250,000 distinct CDR3 sequences, 13% to 15% seen once; the top ten hold under 14%. Sequencing was performed on blood, either unsorted or a sorted T cell fraction (not recorded which). The receptors derive from a human donor who was either an allogeneic HSCT recipient or a stem cell or donor lymphocyte infusion donor (not recorded which). It is not recorded whose cells these are; they may come from a transplant donor.

V gene TRBV25-1 combines with J gene TRBJ2-3; perhaps TRBD2 as D (6 bases). CDR3 length: 13 amino acids. CDR1 and CDR2 (germline): MGHDK, SYGVNS. Trimming shortened V by 1 base and J by 4 bases, and 6 bases separated the two germline ends. CDR3 sequence reads: CASSEWGADTQYF. The CDR3 DNA sequence: TGTGCCAGCAGTGAATGGGGGGCAGATACGCAGTATTTT.

This clonotype was found a few times. This chain links TRBV29-1 with TRBJ1-1; a possible D gene is TRBD1 (6 bases). The CDR3 length is 13 residues. Germline values: CDR1 SQVTM, CDR2 ANQGSEA. Trimming shortened V by 4 bases and J by 1 base, and 10 bases separated the two germline ends. The CDR3 reads CSVADRTNTEAFF. The CDR3 nucleotides read TGCAGCGTTGCAGACAGGACGAACACTGAAGCTTTCTTT.